The 22 T cell receptor beta chains reported below all come from one sample, sequenced in a study of human T cells and chemical hapten exposure (dated by TCRdb to about 2021). The protocol used for the library was RACE. These reads were obtained on a NextSeq 500. TCRdb cleaned the public reads at Q25 with fastp, built clones with MiXCR and kept in-frame beta chains. Every distinct CDR3 protein forms one entry, paired with its most common genes and DNA. The sample profile shows roughly 380,000 distinct CDR3 sequences; about 5.1% of them were found once. The top ten hold 2.5% to 3% of the sample. The time point label here, explained by the study, means: pre-sensitization, week 0. The treatment or condition label corresponds to: therapeutic diphenylcyclopropenone sensitization with weekly scalp DPC. The sample in question was whole blood, obtained in connection with sensitization to the hapten diphenylcyclopropenone (DPC). All receptors come from a woman in her forties or fifties with alopecia areata. Some clones in this sample may be carry-over from other donors' samples.

This chain uses TRBV6-1 with TRBJ1-2; 9 nucleotides align to TRBD1. Germline V CDR1 and CDR2: MNHNS, SASEGT. J was trimmed by 7 bases and V by 8 bases; bases with no gene match: 8. The length of the CDR3 is 13 residues. The CDR3 DNA reads as TGTGCCAGCTCTGCGGGACAGGGAATTGGCTACACCTTC. Its protein product is CASSAGQGIGYTF.

In this sample, this clonotype turned up many times. The gene calls are TRBV7-3 and TRBJ2-2; 7 bases are a match to TRBD1. The germline V gene has CDR1 SGHTA and CDR2 FQGTGA. The CDR3 loop spans 14 amino acids. V was pared by 10 bases and J by 0 bases, with 5 bases of the junction left unmatched. CDR3 region: CATGDSPNTGELFF. In DNA, the CDR3 is TGTGCCACCGGGGACAGTCCGAACACCGGGGAGCTGTTTTTT.

The chain links TRBV7-8 to TRBJ2-4; D call uncertain. The CDR3 runs 15 residues. Between the trimmed V and J ends, which lost 5 bases and 0 bases, there was a span of 11 bases. The germline V gene has CDR1 SGHVS and CDR2 FQNEAQ. The CDR3 region has the DNA TGTGCCAGCAGCCCGTTCATACTAGCCAAAAACATTCAGTACTTC. It yields the protein CASSPFILAKNIQYF. The variable domain in full, with the rest retrieved from reference TRBV7-8 and TRBJ2-4, is GAGVSQSPRYKVAKRGQDVALRCDPISGHVSLFWYQQALGQGPEFLTYFQNEAQLDKSGLPSDRFFAERPEGSVSTLKIQRTQQEDSAVYLCASSPFILAKNIQYFGAGTRLSVL.

The sample holds a few counts of this clonotype. This chain joins TRBV24-1 and TRBJ1-5; tentatively, D is TRBD1 (6 bases). Germline-derived CDR1 and CDR2 are KGHDR and SFDVKD. The V end was cut by 4 bases, the J end by 6 bases, with 12 bases between. CDR3 length: 14 amino acids. The CDR3 spells CATSEGGGGQPQHF. CDR3 bases: TGTGCCACCAGTGAGGGGGGAGGGGGTCAGCCCCAGCATTTT.

This clonotype was detected only a few times. The chain is built from TRBV6-6 and TRBJ2-7; the D call may be TRBD1 or TRBD2 (5 bases each). This CDR3 contains 15 residues. V gave up 2 bases and J gave up 6 bases, with 17 bases separating them. Germline V gene sequence: CDR1 MNHNY, CDR2 SVGAGI (reference sequence). The DNA of the CDR3 is TGTGCCAGCAGTTACGGGACGGCTCGGGATTTCGAGCAGTACTTC. As protein: CASSYGTARDFEQYF.

The rearrangement joins TRBV5-1 to TRBJ2-4; 8 bases match TRBD1. This CDR3 contains 15 residues. Germline CDR1 is SGHRS and CDR2 is YFSETQ. V was clipped by 4 bases and J by 7 bases; unmatched bases: 10. The CDR3 is CASSPSGQGLNIQYF. DNA for the CDR3: TGCGCCAGCAGCCCTTCAGGACAGGGATTGAACATTCAGTACTTC.

This clonotype has a count of ten or more. The V gene is TRBV28, the J gene TRBJ2-5, with D possibly TRBD1 on 5 matching bases. The CDR3 sequence is 14 residues long. Germline loops: CDR1 MDHEN, CDR2 SYDVKM. Trimming shortened V by 6 bases and J by 1 base, and 12 bases separated the two germline ends. The CDR3 spells CASSVMGLQETQYF. In DNA form, the CDR3 reads TGTGCCAGCAGCGTCATGGGGCTCCAAGAGACCCAGTACTTC.

This clonotype showed up just a few times. The chain carries TRBV28 and TRBJ1-6, with 8 positions matching TRBD1. The V gene's germline CDR1 is MDHEN and CDR2 SYDVKM. CDR3 length equals 15 residues. V shed 3 bases and J 6 bases; nucleotides not matched to a gene: 4. This chain's CDR3 is CASSFGQGGNSPLHF. Here the CDR3 DNA reads TGTGCCAGCAGTTTTGGACAGGGAGGTAATTCACCCCTCCACTTT.

A few counts support this clonotype. The V gene is TRBV4-1, the J gene TRBJ1-5; D possibly corresponds to TRBD1 (5 bases). V was pared by 2 bases and J by 0 bases, with 8 bases between. This CDR3 comprises 15 residues. Germline V gene sequence: CDR1 MGHRA, CDR2 YSYEKL. CDR3 DNA sequence: TGCGCCAGCAGCCAACTTGACAGTAGCAATCAGCCCCAGCATTTT. Protein sequence: CASSQLDSSNQPQHF.

This clonotype was seen more than once but under ten times. The chain combines TRBV6-5 with TRBJ1-2; D remains unclear. In germline, CDR1 is MNHEY, CDR2 SVGAGI. The length of the CDR3 is 15 residues. V was shortened by 6 bases and J by 4 bases, with 18 bases between the two germline ends. CDR3 residues: CASRGSGAAFYGYTF. The CDR3 region has the DNA TGTGCCAGCAGAGGGTCGGGCGCGGCATTCTATGGCTACACCTTC.

This clonotype was counted only a few times. This chain connects TRBV6-5 to TRBJ1-6; maybe TRBD1 (5 bases). With 3 bases removed from V and 7 bases from J, the gap between germline ends came to 13 bases. Germline loops: CDR1 MNHEY, CDR2 SVGAGI. CDR3 length: 15 amino acids. This CDR3 reads CASSYAGTVNSPLHF. CDR3 DNA: TGTGCCAGCAGTTATGCCGGGACGGTGAATTCACCCCTCCACTTT.

Ten or more counts support this clonotype. The V gene is TRBV29-1, the J gene TRBJ1-5; no definite D call. Germline V gene lookup returns CDR1 SQVTM and CDR2 ANQGSEA. The CDR3 is 13 amino acids. Trimming cost V 7 bases and J 5 bases, with 15 bases left between them. CDR3 amino acids: CSAQRASDQPQHF. The CDR3 region has the DNA TGCAGCGCTCAAAGGGCTTCGGATCAGCCCCAGCATTTT.

The rearrangement uses TRBV7-8 and TRBJ2-1; perhaps D is TRBD1 or TRBD2 (5 bases each). With 1 base removed from V and 3 bases from J, the gap between germline ends came to 10 bases. CDR1 is SGHVS, CDR2 FQNEAQ, per germline. The CDR3 runs to 15 residues. The CDR3 protein is CASSLVRDRYNEQFF. CDR3 DNA: TGTGCCAGCAGCTTAGTAAGGGACCGCTACAATGAGCAGTTCTTC.

The rearrangement links TRBV10-3 to TRBJ1-5, with D unclear. Per the germline V gene, CDR1 is ENHRY and CDR2 is SYGVKD. The CDR3 runs to 13 residues. V was cut by 7 bases and J by 3 bases, with 10 bases left in between. DNA of the CDR3: TGTGCCATCACAACCGACCCCAATCAGCCCCAGCATTTT. Translation gives CAITTDPNQPQHF.

This chain joins TRBV7-9 and TRBJ1-5; maybe TRBD1 (6 bases). This CDR3 has 13 residues. Germline values: CDR1 SEHNR, CDR2 FQNEAQ (reference sequence). Deletions cut 5 bases from V and 9 bases from J, with 14 bases between. CDR3 DNA sequence: TGTGCCAGCAGCCCCGGGACACCCGGGCCCCAGCATTTT. It is translated as CASSPGTPGPQHF.

The V and J genes are TRBV5-1 and TRBJ1-1; the match to TRBD1 covers 7 bases. Per germline, CDR1 SGHRS and CDR2 YFSETQ. The CDR3 length is 14 residues. Trimming at V came to 3 bases and at J to 6 bases, leaving 8 bases not matched to a gene. In DNA form, the CDR3 reads TGCGCCAGCAGCTCCGGGACAGAATCCGCTGAAGCTTTCTTT. As protein: CASSSGTESAEAFF.

In its sample, this clonotype was seen a few times. The gene calls are TRBV12-3 or TRBV12-4 and TRBJ1-6; D might be TRBD1 (6 bases). The germline V and J ends were trimmed by 3 bases and 10 bases, with 19 bases remaining between them. The CDR3 covers 16 residues. The DNA of the CDR3 is TGTGCCAGCAGTTTTAGGGGCATTACAGGGATCTCACCCCTCCACTTT. This encodes CASSFRGITGISPLHF.

This clonotype was counted many times. The gene calls are TRBV6-2 or TRBV6-3 and TRBJ2-7; unclear D gene. Trimming took 5 bases from V and 9 from J, leaving 11 bases between them. CDR3 size: 11 residues. The germline gives CDR1 MNHEY, CDR2 SVGEGT. The CDR3 coding sequence is TGTGCCAGCAGTAACGGGCCAGGGCAGTACTTC. It yields the protein CASSNGPGQYF.

This clonotype showed up just a few times. V usage is TRBV4-3 and J usage is TRBJ1-2, with D uncertain. V was cut by 0 bases and J by 7 bases, with 12 bases left in between. This CDR3 contains 14 residues. Germline-derived CDR1 and CDR2 are LGHNA and YSLEER. The CDR3 nucleotides read TGCGCCAGCAGCCAAGATCTGGACCGCCCTGGCTACACCTTC. This codes for CASSQDLDRPGYTF.

V usage is TRBV29-1 and J usage is TRBJ2-5; D gene ambiguous. V was trimmed by 2 bases and J by 1 base, leaving 11 bases between them. The CDR3 has 14 amino acids. Germline V gene sequence: CDR1 SQVTM, CDR2 ANQGSEA. CDR3 in DNA: TGCAGCGTTGAACTGCTCACCGCCCAAGAGACCCAGTACTTC. Translation gives CSVELLTAQETQYF.

This clonotype turned up a few times. One end of the junction varies from germline; a read error may be responsible. V gene TRBV2 combines with J gene TRBJ2-7, with 7 bases aligning to TRBD2. The CDR3 extends over 14 amino acids. CDR1 and CDR2 from the germline V gene are SNHLY and FYNNEI. CDR3 protein: CASTEAGFSYEQYF. The CDR3 DNA reads as TGTGCCAGCACTGAAGCGGGATTCTCCTACGAGCAGTACTTC.

In its sample, this clonotype was seen many times. The chain carries TRBV7-2 and TRBJ2-4; D gene ambiguous. Germline loops: CDR1 SGHTA, CDR2 FQGNSA. CDR3 length equals 14 residues. V was shortened by 5 bases and J by 6 bases, with 14 bases between the two germline ends. The CDR3 nucleotides are TGTGCCAGCAGCCGCTCCAGGATGGTAAACATTCAGTACTTC. It specifies CASSRSRMVNIQYF.